The T cell receptor beta chain under discussion was sequenced for a study of OX40 agonist ivuxolimab in advanced cancers. The wider study: Among those enrolled, mean age was approximately 62 years (range 23 to 79) and about 79% were male. Study-wide results and caveats: At doses 0.1 to 3.0 mg/kg, CD4+ and CD8+ clones expanded. Individuals who were partial responders at 0.1-3.0 mg/kg had clonal expansion that ranked among the lowest.

The assay was immunoSEQ multiplex PCR, and TCRdb's table has in-frame clones only and misses some. The sample consists of approximately 86,000 clones, roughly 92% of them appearing once. About this clone itself: Its antigen is undetermined.

The CDR3 has 13 amino acids. Germline V CDR1 and CDR2: SGHTA, FQGNSA. With 5 bases removed from V and 2 bases from J, the gap between germline ends came to 10 bases. The chain carries TRBV7-2 and TRBJ2-7; no clear D gene. This material consisted of CD4+ or CD8+ T cells sorted from blood, taken in a trial of the OX40 agonist ivuxolimab. The source is an adult with an advanced solid tumor such as melanoma, head and neck, liver or kidney cancer. The CDR3 sequence is CASSRDIPYEQYF. CDR3 bases: TGTGCCAGCAGCCGAGATATCCCCTACGAGCAGTACTTC.